The next 24 T cell receptor beta chains were all read from a single sample in a study of T-cell reconstitution after alpha-beta-depleted transplantation in children (dated by TCRdb to about 2016). The receptor library was made with PCR. TCRdb records Illumina HiSeq 2500 as the sequencer. TCR library preparation used molecular barcoding, with unique molecular identifiers applied to normalize quantification of the TCRbeta repertoire. The public reads were reanalyzed by TCRdb: fastp trimming at Q25, MiXCR alignment, in-frame beta chains only. One record per CDR3 amino acid sequence lists the most common genes and DNA. This sample holds some 120,000 distinct CDR3 sequences; 8.5% to 10% were observed only once. The ten largest clones add up to under 30% of the sample. The treatment or condition label, read with the paper, signifies: allogeneic hematopoietic cell transplantation with graft depleted of TCRalphabeta T cells and CD19 B cells.

The sequenced sample was PBMCs, mostly from graft donor cells, obtained 180 days after TCRalphabeta/CD19-depleted stem cell transplant. All receptors come from a girl under three years old who had a stem cell transplant for combined immunodeficiency, so the T cells may come from the graft donor.

The chain is built from TRBV11-2 and TRBJ1-3, with D possibly matching TRBD1 (5 bases). V was shortened by 5 bases and J by 0 bases, with 8 bases between the two germline ends. Germline V lookup: CDR1 SGHAT, CDR2 FQNNGV. The CDR3 is 14 amino acids. In DNA, the CDR3 is TGTGCCAGCAGCCGACAGTACTCTGGAAACACCATATATTTT. Translating gives CASSRQYSGNTIYF. Variable domain in full (rest from reference TRBV11-2 and TRBJ1-3): EAGVAQSPRYKIIEKRQSVAFWCNPISGHATLYWYQQILGQGPKLLIQFQNNGVVDDSQLPKDRFSAERLKGVDSTLKIQPAKLEDSAVYLCASSRQYSGNTIYFGEGSWLTVV.

This clonotype was observed a handful of times. The chain couples TRBV12-3 or TRBV12-4 to TRBJ2-6; 11 bases align to TRBD1. V gave up 5 bases and J gave up 2 bases; unmatched junction bases: 2. The CDR3 is 16 residues long. The CDR3 DNA reads TGTGCCAGCAGTCAGGACAGGGGGCCTGGGGCCAACGTCCTGACTTTC. Its protein is CASSQDRGPGANVLTF.

V is TRBV11-2 and J is TRBJ2-3; possible D gene TRBD1, 6 bases. Germline V lookup: CDR1 SGHAT, CDR2 FQNNGV. This CDR3 region has 14 residues. Trimming took 1 base from V and 5 from J, leaving 10 bases between them. This CDR3 is CASSLVPTGDTQYF. In DNA, the CDR3 is TGTGCCAGCAGCTTAGTTCCGACAGGAGATACGCAGTATTTT.

This clonotype has a count of ten or more. The genes are TRBV3-1 and TRBJ2-7; D is perhaps TRBD1 (6 bases). Per germline, CDR1 LGHDT and CDR2 YNNKEL (reference sequence). CDR3 length: 12 residues. Trimming stripped 4 bases from V and 5 bases from J, with 9 bases between. The CDR3 spells CASSRGQNEQYF. In nucleotides, the CDR3 is TGTGCCAGCAGCCGTGGACAGAACGAGCAGTACTTC.

V and J are TRBV10-3 and TRBJ2-7, with D unresolved. Trimming took 5 bases from V and 0 from J, leaving 11 bases between them. This CDR3 spans 14 amino acids. The V gene's germline CDR1 is ENHRY and CDR2 SYGVKD. The CDR3 spells CAISPQFSSYEQYF. In nucleotides, the CDR3 is TGTGCCATCAGTCCACAGTTTAGCTCCTACGAGCAGTACTTC.

This clonotype has a count of ten or more. The genes are TRBV5-1 and TRBJ2-7, with D perhaps TRBD2 (6 bases). CDR3 length equals 12 residues. The V end lost 2 bases, the J end lost 6 bases, and 9 bases lay between the germline ends. Germline V gene lookup returns CDR1 SGHRS and CDR2 YFSETQ. CDR3 sequence (DNA): TGCGCCAGCAGCTTACTCGGGAGCGAGCAGTACTTC. This sequence encodes CASSLLGSEQYF.

This clonotype was found a few times. The rearrangement uses TRBV12-3 or TRBV12-4 and TRBJ1-1; D might be TRBD1 (6 bases). The germline V and J ends were trimmed by 6 bases and 4 bases, with 12 bases remaining between them. This CDR3 is built from 13 residues. CDR3 region: CASSPDRSTEAFF. In DNA, the CDR3 is TGTGCCAGCAGCCCAGACAGGTCCACTGAAGCTTTCTTT.

This clonotype appeared a few times. The chain has TRBV20-1 and TRBJ2-3; 8 nucleotides match TRBD1. Germline V lookup: CDR1 DFQATT, CDR2 SNEGSKA (reference sequence). Trimming cost V 5 bases and J 11 bases; bases outside gene matches: 6. This CDR3 comprises 11 residues. The CDR3 nucleotides are TGCAGTGCTCCCGGACAGGGAGGGCAGTATTTT. It yields the protein CSAPGQGGQYF.

The chain couples TRBV5-1 to TRBJ2-3, with D perhaps TRBD1 or TRBD2 (5 bases each). V was cut by 1 base and J by 3 bases, with 18 bases left in between. The CDR3 has 17 amino acids. In germline, CDR1 is SGHRS, CDR2 YFSETQ. CDR3 nucleotide sequence: TGCGCCAGCAGCTTGTTCAGGGTGGATTGGAGGACAGATACGCAGTATTTT. It yields the protein CASSLFRVDWRTDTQYF.

The V gene is TRBV4-3, the J gene TRBJ1-6, with 7 bases lining up with TRBD1. Germline lookup yields CDR1 LGHNA and CDR2 YSLEER. The CDR3 sequence is 18 residues long. J was trimmed by 4 bases and V by 2 bases; bases with no gene match: 11. CDR3 in DNA: TGCGCCAGCAGCCAAAAAGGGGGCGAGGGCCCGTATAATTCACCCCTCCACTTT. As protein: CASSQKGGEGPYNSPLHF.

About this clonotype: A much larger clone lies a single base off, so this may be a read error. The chain has TRBV20-1 and TRBJ2-5, with TRBD2 matching over 10 bases. The CDR3 is made up of 18 amino acids. Per germline, CDR1 DFQATT and CDR2 SNEGSKA (reference sequence). V lost 3 bases, J lost 1 base, and 14 bases stayed unmatched. CDR3 amino acids: CSARGDALAGTFQETQYF. The CDR3 DNA reads TGCAGTGCTAGGGGGGACGCACTAGCGGGAACCTTCCAAGAGACCCAGTACTTC.

This clonotype has ten or more counts. V and J are TRBV7-2 and TRBJ1-1; tentatively, D is TRBD1 (5 bases). The CDR3 is 15 residues long. The V end lost 0 bases, the J end lost 3 bases, and 11 bases lay between the germline ends. From germline, CDR1 is SGHTA and CDR2 FQGNSA. CDR3 protein: CASSLAGGKDTEAFF. For the CDR3, the DNA is TGTGCCAGCAGCTTAGCCGGGGGGAAGGACACTGAAGCTTTCTTT.

This clonotype has a handful of counts. This chain uses TRBV28 with TRBJ2-1; D is possibly TRBD2 (6 bases). The CDR3 is made up of 15 amino acids. Germline V gene lookup returns CDR1 MDHEN and CDR2 SYDVKM. V was pared by 3 bases and J by 4 bases, with 13 bases between. In nucleotides, the CDR3 is TGTGCCAGCAGTTTCTCTCCTAGCGCTTACAATGAGCAGTTCTTC. This gives the protein CASSFSPSAYNEQFF.

The rearrangement joins TRBV7-9 to TRBJ2-5; 14 bases fit TRBD2. There are 15 residues in the CDR3. Germline V gene sequence: CDR1 SEHNR, CDR2 FQNEAQ (reference sequence). J gave up 3 bases and V 4 bases, and 1 base lay outside the gene matches. The DNA of the CDR3 is TGTGCCAGCAGCTGGGGACTAGCGGGGGAAGAGACCCAGTACTTC. The encoded protein is CASSWGLAGEETQYF.

There are a few counts of this clonotype. The chain employs TRBV20-1 and TRBJ2-3, with D possibly TRBD1 on 8 matching bases. The CDR3 is made up of 16 amino acids. Trimming took off 0 bases at V and 1 base at J, with 14 bases between the two ends. Germline values: CDR1 DFQATT, CDR2 SNEGSKA (reference sequence). The CDR3 DNA follows: TGCAGTGCTAGAGATCCACAGGGGGGGGGCACAGATACGCAGTATTTT. Residues: CSARDPQGGGTDTQYF.

This chain uses TRBV21-1 with TRBJ2-5. TRBV21-1 is a pseudogene. This CDR3 is built from 12 residues. This chain's CDR3 is CASSEGLETQYF. CDR3 in DNA: TGTGCCAGCAGCGAAGGGTTGGAGACCCAGTACTTC.

This clonotype was found a few times. This sequence joins TRBV7-7 and TRBJ2-7; 11 bases fit TRBD1. The V gene's germline CDR1 is SSHAT and CDR2 FNYEAQ (reference sequence). The V segment lost 5 bases and the J segment 5 bases; nucleotides outside the gene matches: 5. CDR3 length: 14 residues. CDR3 amino acids: CASSIGQGAHEQYF. The CDR3 coding sequence is TGTGCCAGCAGCATTGGACAGGGGGCCCACGAGCAGTACTTC.

This clonotype was counted a few times. The chain couples TRBV12-3 or TRBV12-4 to TRBJ2-1; D uncertain. The V and J ends lost 5 bases and 4 bases respectively, with 12 bases between them. The CDR3 runs to 14 residues. This CDR3 reads CASSPVSPYNEQFF. CDR3 DNA: TGTGCCAGCAGTCCGGTCTCCCCGTACAATGAGCAGTTCTTC.

This clonotype appeared a few times. The CDR3 coding sequence is TGCGCCAGCAGCTTGGCCAGGGGGGACCAAGAGACCCAGTACTTC. It is translated as CASSLARGDQETQYF. The chain couples TRBV5-1 to TRBJ2-5, with D possibly being TRBD1 (7 bases). The CDR3 runs to 15 residues. The ends were cut back, 0 bases at V and 0 bases at J, with 9 bases in the middle. Germline V gene lookup returns CDR1 SGHRS and CDR2 YFSETQ.

Turning to this clonotype: The junction does not match germline at one end; this may be a read error. The chain has TRBV18 and TRBJ2-1; D assignment may be TRBD1 or TRBD2 (5 bases each). Germline values: CDR1 KGHSH, CDR2 LQKENI. The CDR3 is made up of 16 amino acids. CDR3 amino acids: CASSPHRGPPYNEQFF. Here the CDR3 DNA reads TGTGCCAGCTCACCACATCGGGGCCCCCCCTATAATGAGCAGTTCTTC.

The chain uses TRBV29-1 and TRBJ1-6, with TRBD1 identical over 7 bases. This CDR3 is 12 amino acids long. In germline, CDR1 is SQVTM, CDR2 ANQGSEA. Here the CDR3 DNA reads TGCACCATGGGACAGTTCCATTCACCCCTCCACTTT. This codes for CTMGQFHSPLHF.

J is TRBJ1-1 and V is TRBV27; no clear D gene. V lost 2 bases to trimming and J lost 4 bases, with 8 bases between them. The germline gives CDR1 MNHEY, CDR2 SMNVEV (reference sequence). The CDR3 extends over 13 amino acids. CDR3 bases: TGTGCCAGCAGTTTAGGGCAACTCACTGAAGCTTTCTTT. Translation: CASSLGQLTEAFF.

This clonotype has only one observation. The rearrangement links TRBV5-1 to TRBJ2-1, with D unclear. The CDR3 runs to 14 residues. Germline assignment: CDR1 SGHRS and CDR2 YFSETQ. Trimming took 3 bases from V and 8 from J, leaving 15 bases between them. This CDR3 is CASSSILHPDEQFF. CDR3 coding DNA: TGCGCCAGCAGCTCTATTCTCCACCCCGATGAGCAGTTCTTC.

The rearrangement joins TRBV24-1 to TRBJ2-7; 12 bases map to TRBD1. The trim removed 2 bases at V and 2 bases at J, leaving 3 bases unmatched. The CDR3 has 16 residues. The V gene's germline CDR1 is KGHDR and CDR2 SFDVKD. DNA of the CDR3: TGTGCCACCAGTGATTCCGGGACAGGGGGCACCTACGAGCAGTACTTC. Its protein is CATSDSGTGGTYEQYF.